The 4 T cell receptor beta chains below come from one sample, sequenced in a study of cytomegalovirus exposure and HLA in healthy donors. PCR was performed using 60 Vbeta and 13 Jbeta primers. Libraries were prepared by immunoSEQ multiplex PCR; TCRdb keeps only in-frame clonotypes and omits some of them. The sample has roughly 63,000 clones, approximately 71% seen once. Sequenced sample: PBMCs. All receptors come from a man aged 50-59 years in good health and CMV-seropositive.

This clone was observed a handful of times. The chain has TRBV10-1 and TRBJ2-7, with TRBD2 matching 7 bases. CDR3 size: 14 residues. J gave up 2 bases and V 1 base, and 2 bases lay outside the gene matches. Germline-derived CDR1 and CDR2 are WNHNN and SYGVQD (reference sequence). This CDR3 is CASSELREPYEQYF. The DNA of the CDR3 is TGCGCCAGCAGTGAGTTGCGGGAGCCCTACGAGCAGTACTTC.

The chain couples TRBV2 to TRBJ2-1; maybe TRBD1 (5 bases). The CDR3 is made up of 15 amino acids. V was pared by 1 base and J by 0 bases, with 7 bases between. The germline CDR1 and CDR2 sequences are SNHLY and FYNNEI. CDR3 region: CASSEDRSSYNEQFF. The CDR3 DNA reads TGTGCCAGCAGTGAAGACAGGAGCTCCTACAATGAGCAGTTCTTC.

This chain links TRBV2 with TRBJ1-5, with a possible D match to TRBD1 (5 bases). V lost 3 bases, J lost 4 bases, and 10 bases lay in between. The CDR3 length is 14 residues. Germline V gene sequence: CDR1 SNHLY, CDR2 FYNNEI. The CDR3 DNA reads as TGTGCCAGCAGTGATCGACAGCTGAATCAGCCCCAGCATTTT. Protein: CASSDRQLNQPQHF.

This sequence joins TRBV5-1 and TRBJ2-7; 8 nucleotides line up with TRBD2. J gave up 1 base and V 4 bases, and 10 bases lay outside the gene matches. The V gene's germline CDR1 is SGHRS and CDR2 YFSETQ. CDR3 length: 16 amino acids. The CDR3 region is CASSLSGGRSSYEQYF. CDR3 DNA sequence: TGCGCCAGCAGCCTTTCGGGAGGGCGATCTTCCTACGAGCAGTACTTC.